This TCR beta chain was profiled in a study of control samples from healthy donors and cancer patients. Profiled with immunoSEQ multiplex PCR; TCRdb holds only in-frame clones, not every one. The table lists 150,000 or so clones, roughly nine tenths of them singletons. Between the trimmed V and J ends, which lost 0 bases and 6 bases, there was a span of 13 bases. The CDR3 totals 15 residues. The germline V gene encodes CDR1 LGHNA and CDR2 YNFKEQ. Sequenced: blood. The TCR originated in a man in his late teens or twenties in good health. J is TRBJ2-3 and V is TRBV4-2, with a tentative D call TRBD2 (7 bases). As DNA, the CDR3 is TGTGCCAGCAGCCAAGACCGGGGGGCGCAGGATACGCAGTATTTT. It encodes CASSQDRGAQDTQYF.